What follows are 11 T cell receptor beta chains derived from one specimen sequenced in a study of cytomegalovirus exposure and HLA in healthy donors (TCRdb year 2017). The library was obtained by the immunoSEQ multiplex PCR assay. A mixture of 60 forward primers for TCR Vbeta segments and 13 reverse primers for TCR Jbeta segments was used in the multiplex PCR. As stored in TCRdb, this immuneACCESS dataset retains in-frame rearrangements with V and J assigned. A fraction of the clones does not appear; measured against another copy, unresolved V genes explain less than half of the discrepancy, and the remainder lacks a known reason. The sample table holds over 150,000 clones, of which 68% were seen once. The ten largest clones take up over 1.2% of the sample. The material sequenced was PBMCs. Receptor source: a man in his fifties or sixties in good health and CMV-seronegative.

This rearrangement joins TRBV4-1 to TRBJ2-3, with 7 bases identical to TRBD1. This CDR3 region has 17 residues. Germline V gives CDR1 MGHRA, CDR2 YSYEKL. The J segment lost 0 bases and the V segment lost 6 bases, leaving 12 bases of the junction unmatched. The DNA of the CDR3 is TGCGCCAGCAGTCGATATCGGACAGGCGGAAGCACAGATACGCAGTATTTT. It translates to CASSRYRTGGSTDTQYF.

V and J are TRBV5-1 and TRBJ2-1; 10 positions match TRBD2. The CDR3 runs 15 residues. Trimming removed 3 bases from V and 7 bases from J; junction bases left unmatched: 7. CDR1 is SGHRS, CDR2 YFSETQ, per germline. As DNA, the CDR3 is TGCGCCAGCAGCTCGGGACTAGCGTTCAGGAATGAGCAGTTCTTC. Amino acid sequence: CASSSGLAFRNEQFF.

This CDR3 reads CASSQDQRGIQYF. CDR3 coding DNA: TGCGCCAGCAGCCAAGATCAACGGGGAATTCAGTACTTC. The genes are TRBV4-1 and TRBJ2-4, with TRBD2 as a possible D gene (5 bases). Germline CDR1 is MGHRA and CDR2 is YSYEKL. With 0 bases removed from V and 10 bases from J, the gap between germline ends came to 10 bases. CDR3 length: 13 amino acids.

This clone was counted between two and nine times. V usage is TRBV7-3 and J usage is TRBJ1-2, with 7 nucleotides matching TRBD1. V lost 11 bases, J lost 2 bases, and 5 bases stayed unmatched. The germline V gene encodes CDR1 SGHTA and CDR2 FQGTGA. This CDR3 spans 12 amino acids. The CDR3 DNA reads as TGTGCCCCGGGACAGCCAAACTATGGCTACACCTTC. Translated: CAPGQPNYGYTF.

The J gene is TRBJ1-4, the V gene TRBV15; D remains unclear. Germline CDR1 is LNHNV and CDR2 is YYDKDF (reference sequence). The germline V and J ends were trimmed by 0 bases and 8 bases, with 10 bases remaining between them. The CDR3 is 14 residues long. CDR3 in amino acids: CATSREVELEKLFF. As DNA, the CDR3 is TGTGCCACCAGCAGAGAAGTAGAGTTGGAAAAACTGTTTTTT.

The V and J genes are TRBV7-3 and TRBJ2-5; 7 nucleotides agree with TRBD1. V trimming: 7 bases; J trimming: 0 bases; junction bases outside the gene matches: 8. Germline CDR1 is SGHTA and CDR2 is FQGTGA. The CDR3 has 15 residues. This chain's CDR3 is CASTKMGQYQETQYF. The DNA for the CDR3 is TGTGCCAGCACAAAAATGGGACAGTACCAAGAGACCCAGTACTTC.

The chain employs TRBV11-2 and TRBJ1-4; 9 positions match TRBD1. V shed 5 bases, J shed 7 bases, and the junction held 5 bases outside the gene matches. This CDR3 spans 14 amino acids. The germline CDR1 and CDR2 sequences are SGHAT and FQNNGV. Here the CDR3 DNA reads TGTGCCAGCAGCCCCGGACAGGGGACTGAAAAACTGTTTTTT. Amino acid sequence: CASSPGQGTEKLFF.

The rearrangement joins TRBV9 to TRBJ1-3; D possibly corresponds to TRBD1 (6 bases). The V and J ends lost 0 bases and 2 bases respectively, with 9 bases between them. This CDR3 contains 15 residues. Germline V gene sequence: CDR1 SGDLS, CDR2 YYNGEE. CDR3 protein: CASSVGRGTGNTIYF. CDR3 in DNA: TGTGCCAGCAGCGTAGGCAGGGGCACTGGAAACACCATATATTTT.

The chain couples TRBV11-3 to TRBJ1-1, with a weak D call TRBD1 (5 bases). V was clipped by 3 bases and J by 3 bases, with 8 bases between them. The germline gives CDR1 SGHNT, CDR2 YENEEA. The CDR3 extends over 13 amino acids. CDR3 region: CASSLVRDTEAFF. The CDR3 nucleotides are TGTGCCAGCAGCTTGGTCAGGGACACTGAAGCTTTCTTT.

In nucleotides, the CDR3 is TGTGCCAGCAGGGACAGGAAAACTAGTAATGAAAAACTGTTTTTT. It is translated as CASRDRKTSNEKLFF. The chain couples TRBV2 to TRBJ1-4, with 7 bases identical to TRBD1. Trimming cost V 6 bases and J 4 bases; bases outside gene matches: 8. The germline gives CDR1 SNHLY, CDR2 FYNNEI. CDR3 length: 15 residues. Filled out from reference TRBV2 and TRBJ1-4, the complete variable domain reads EPEVTQTPSHQVTQMGQEVILRCVPISNHLYFYWYRQILGQKVEFLVSFYNNEISEKSEIFDDQFSVERPDGSNFTLKIRSTKLEDSAMYFCASRDRKTSNEKLFFGSGTQLSVL.

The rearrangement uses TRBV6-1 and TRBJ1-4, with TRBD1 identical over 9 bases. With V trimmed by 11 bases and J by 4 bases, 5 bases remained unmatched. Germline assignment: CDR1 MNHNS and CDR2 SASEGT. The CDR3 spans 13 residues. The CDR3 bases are TGTGCCGGGGGGGACAGGGTTAATGAAAAACTGTTTTTT. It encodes CAGGDRVNEKLFF.